This T cell receptor beta chain appears in the sequencing data of a study of blood T cell repertoires in COVID-19. Some clones are missing from TCRdb's copy, which holds only in-frame ones; the method was immunoSEQ multiplex PCR. The sample yields 90,000 or so clones, 84% seen once. V was trimmed by 5 bases and J by 8 bases, leaving 18 bases between them. CDR3 length: 14 residues. In germline, CDR1 is SGHTA, CDR2 FQGTGA. The sequencing input was peripheral blood. The sequence came from a man between 60 and 75 years old with acute or convalescent COVID-19. The chain employs TRBV7-3 and TRBJ1-2; D is uncertain. The CDR3 DNA reads as TGTGCCAGCAGCCCGGGAGGCCCCTCATTCGGCTACACCTTC. Translated: CASSPGGPSFGYTF.